This T cell receptor beta chain was observed in a study of radiotherapy plus CTLA-4 blockade in lung cancer. General study results and limits: Clones of tumor-derived TCRs expanded in blood after radiotherapy plus ipilimumab. The authors reported that early blood T cell clone dynamics, with interferon-beta, best predicted response.

The method was immunoSEQ multiplex PCR; TCRdb's version includes in-frame clones alone and lacks a portion of them. The sample carries tens of thousands of clones, roughly 84% recorded once. This clone was counted only a few times. Its antigen is not known. Specimen: peripheral blood, collected from a patient treated with radiotherapy plus ipilimumab. The receptor was derived from a human donor with non-small cell lung cancer whose response to radiotherapy plus ipilimumab could not be evaluated.

CDR3 protein: CASSLPGQGAKETQYF. CDR3 coding DNA: TGTGCCAGCAGCTTGCCGGGACAGGGGGCTAAAGAGACCCAGTACTTC. The V call is TRBV4-2, the J call TRBJ2-5; 12 bases map to TRBD1. Germline CDR1 and CDR2: LGHNA and YNFKEQ. V shed 5 bases and J 3 bases; nucleotides not matched to a gene: 7. The CDR3 spans 16 residues.